The 32 T cell receptor beta chains presented below share a single source sample, sequenced in a study of spatial heterogeneity in lung cancer. Stated time point: blood at routine non-recurrence follow-up after resection. TCRdb fed the 5' RACE reads into MiXCR, producing one record per CDR3 protein. The sample yields 95,000 to 120,000 distinct CDR3 sequences, roughly 10% seen once. The sample consisted of PBMCs, taken at follow-up. The receptor set was obtained from a female donor with early-stage non-small cell lung cancer.

This clonotype was detected only a few times. V usage is TRBV12-3 or TRBV12-4 and J usage is TRBJ1-1; 12 positions match TRBD1. This CDR3 region has 14 residues. V lost 6 bases, J lost 6 bases, and 5 bases stayed unmatched. CDR3 bases: TGTGCCAGCAGACGGGGACAGGGGGCCTCTGAAGCTTTCTTT. Translated, it gives CASRRGQGASEAFF.

In its sample, this clonotype was seen many times. The chain is built from TRBV9 and TRBJ1-1, with D unresolved. The CDR3 is 15 amino acids. The ends were cut back, 0 bases at V and 5 bases at J, with 14 bases in the middle. The germline gives CDR1 SGDLS, CDR2 YYNGEE. The CDR3 DNA follows: TGTGCCAGCAGCGTAGAAGTGTACTTAGGAACTGAAGCTTTCTTT. This encodes CASSVEVYLGTEAFF. Full variable domain (missing parts from reference TRBV9 and TRBJ1-1): DSGVTQTPKHLITATGQRVTLRCSPRSGDLSVYWYQQSLDQGLQFLIQYYNGEERAKGNILERFSAQQFPDLHSELNLSSLELGDSALYFCASSVEVYLGTEAFFGQGTRLTVV.

This clonotype came up many times. V gene TRBV7-3 combines with J gene TRBJ2-7; D is unclear. Germline V lookup: CDR1 SGHTA, CDR2 FQGTGA. V was cut by 1 base and J by 3 bases, with 7 bases left in between. The CDR3 is 13 residues long. Here the CDR3 reads CASSLSPGYEQYF. CDR3 in DNA: TGTGCCAGCAGCTTAAGCCCCGGCTACGAGCAGTACTTC.

This clonotype has a count of ten or more. The CDR3 bases are TGCAGCGTTGAAGGTCTAGCGGGAGTTTTAGATACGCAGTATTTT. Amino acids: CSVEGLAGVLDTQYF. This chain joins TRBV29-1 and TRBJ2-3; TRBD2 matches 10 bases. This CDR3 is built from 15 residues. V shed 1 base and J 5 bases; nucleotides not matched to a gene: 6. The germline V gene has CDR1 SQVTM and CDR2 ANQGSEA.

This clonotype occurred a few times. CDR3 loop: CASSVGEAGGDNEQFF. For the CDR3, the DNA is TGTGCCAGCAGCGTAGGCGAAGCGGGAGGGGACAATGAGCAGTTCTTC. This chain uses TRBV9 with TRBJ2-1; 10 bases match TRBD2. This CDR3 is 16 amino acids long. CDR1 SGDLS and CDR2 YYNGEE come from the germline V gene. Unmatched junction bases numbered 5, after V lost 0 bases and J lost 5 bases.

The chain joins TRBV28 to TRBJ1-1; D call uncertain. CDR3 length: 13 residues. The germline gives CDR1 MDHEN, CDR2 SYDVKM. V shed 7 bases and J shed 1 base, with 10 bases lying between them. DNA for the CDR3: TGTGCCAGCATGGCATCGACGAACACTGAAGCTTTCTTT. Protein sequence: CASMASTNTEAFF.

The sample holds a few counts of this clonotype. The V and J genes are TRBV5-4 and TRBJ1-1; the D is unclear. This CDR3 contains 18 residues. The V end was cut by 5 bases, the J end by 1 base, with 24 bases between. Germline V gives CDR1 SGHNT, CDR2 YYREEE (reference sequence). The CDR3 coding sequence is TGTGCCAGCAGTCCTACCCTGCGGGCCCACCGGGCGAACACTGAAGCTTTCTTT. It translates to CASSPTLRAHRANTEAFF.

This clonotype came up many times. This sequence joins TRBV20-1 and TRBJ2-7; 11 positions match TRBD2. The junction had 15 bases not matched to a gene; V was cut back by 3 bases and J by 5 bases. Germline V gene lookup returns CDR1 DFQATT and CDR2 SNEGSKA (reference sequence). The CDR3 has 17 residues. CDR3 sequence (DNA): TGCAGTGCTAGTCTACACGAGGCGGGACTAGCGGACCACGAGCAGTACTTC. It is translated as CSASLHEAGLADHEQYF.

The rearrangement uses TRBV7-3 and TRBJ2-2; the D is unclear. Per the germline V gene, CDR1 is SGHTA and CDR2 is FQGTGA. Trimming pared 6 bases from V and 4 bases from J, leaving 12 bases between. This CDR3 region has 14 residues. The CDR3 sequence: CASRSTPLTGELFF. In DNA, the CDR3 is TGTGCCAGCAGGTCTACGCCGCTCACCGGGGAGCTGTTTTTT.

This sequence joins TRBV6-5 and TRBJ1-5; 9 nucleotides agree with TRBD1. V shed 6 bases and J 7 bases; nucleotides not matched to a gene: 7. The CDR3 is made up of 14 amino acids. CDR1 and CDR2 from the germline V gene are MNHEY and SVGAGI. CDR3: CASSRDRVDQPQHF. In nucleotides, the CDR3 is TGTGCCAGCAGCCGGGACAGGGTTGACCAGCCCCAGCATTTT.

This clonotype was counted at least ten times. The junction departs from germline at one end; a sequencing error may be responsible. The chain joins TRBV7-2 to TRBJ1-1; D remains ambiguous. Germline CDR1 reads SGHTA; CDR2 reads FQGNSA. CDR3 length: 13 amino acids. The CDR3 sequence: CASILLGNTEAFF. In nucleotides, the CDR3 is TGTGCCAGCATCTTATTAGGGAACACTGAAGCTTTCTTT.

This clonotype was observed at least ten times. This chain links TRBV4-2 with TRBJ2-1; D is possibly TRBD2 (6 bases). The length of the CDR3 is 18 residues. V was clipped by 5 bases and J by 3 bases, with 23 bases between them. Germline loops: CDR1 LGHNA, CDR2 YNFKEQ. The CDR3 DNA is TGTGCCAGCAGCTCTCACCAGATTAGCGGTCCGGACTACAATGAGCAGTTCTTC. Translating it yields CASSSHQISGPDYNEQFF.

The J gene is TRBJ2-3, the V gene TRBV24-1, with 7 nucleotides matching TRBD2. The germline gives CDR1 KGHDR, CDR2 SFDVKD. Trimming cost V 6 bases and J 5 bases; bases outside gene matches: 7. The CDR3 runs 14 residues. DNA of the CDR3: TGTGCCACCAGTACGCGGGAGCGGGTAGATACGCAGTATTTT. It codes for CATSTRERVDTQYF.

The chain employs TRBV5-1 and TRBJ2-1, with 11 bases lining up with TRBD2. The J segment lost 4 bases and the V segment lost 3 bases, leaving 9 bases of the junction unmatched. Germline loops: CDR1 SGHRS, CDR2 YFSETQ. The CDR3 spans 17 residues. The CDR3 loop reads CASSSGLADLVYNEQFF. CDR3 DNA: TGCGCCAGCAGCTCGGGACTAGCGGATCTGGTTTACAATGAGCAGTTCTTC.

A few counts support this clonotype. The chain joins TRBV7-2 to TRBJ2-3; 13 bases agree with TRBD2. V was clipped by 4 bases and J by 4 bases; unmatched bases: 5. CDR1 and CDR2 (germline): SGHTA, FQGNSA. The CDR3 consists of 16 residues. The CDR3 region has the DNA TGTGCCAGCAGCTCTACTAGCGGGAGGGCTTCAGATACGCAGTATTTT. Protein sequence: CASSSTSGRASDTQYF.

J is TRBJ2-6 and V is TRBV20-1; 7 bases agree with TRBD1. In germline, CDR1 is DFQATT, CDR2 SNEGSKA (reference sequence). J was trimmed by 0 bases and V by 6 bases; bases with no gene match: 11. The CDR3 runs to 17 residues. The CDR3 is CSAARDSSFSGANVLTF. CDR3 in DNA: TGCAGTGCCGCCCGGGACAGTTCTTTCTCTGGGGCCAACGTCCTGACTTTC.

This clonotype has at least ten counts. This sequence joins TRBV7-2 and TRBJ2-1; D unresolved. The CDR3 consists of 14 residues. V was shortened by 2 bases and J by 4 bases, with 9 bases between the two germline ends. Germline V gene lookup returns CDR1 SGHTA and CDR2 FQGNSA. The CDR3 DNA reads as TGTGCCAGCAGCTTACCCGGTCTTTACAATGAGCAGTTCTTC. Translating gives CASSLPGLYNEQFF. The full variable domain, with the rest looked up from reference TRBV7-2 and TRBJ2-1, is GAGVSQSPSNKVTEKGKDVELRCDPISGHTALYWYRQSLGQGLEFLIYFQGNSAPDKSGLPSDRFSAERTGGSVSTLTIQRTQQEDSAVYLCASSLPGLYNEQFFGPGTRLTVL.

V is TRBV7-2 and J is TRBJ2-1; no definite D call. CDR1 and CDR2 from the germline V gene are SGHTA and FQGNSA. Trimming took 5 bases from V and 0 from J, leaving 5 bases between them. CDR3 length: 13 amino acids. The CDR3 coding sequence is TGTGCCAGCAGCGCCTACTCCTACAATGAGCAGTTCTTC. Its translation is CASSAYSYNEQFF. Full variable domain (outside the CDR3, taken from reference TRBV7-2 and TRBJ2-1): GAGVSQSPSNKVTEKGKDVELRCDPISGHTALYWYRQSLGQGLEFLIYFQGNSAPDKSGLPSDRFSAERTGGSVSTLTIQRTQQEDSAVYLCASSAYSYNEQFFGPGTRLTVL.

This clonotype was counted at least ten times. This chain uses TRBV12-3 or TRBV12-4 with TRBJ2-5; 8 positions agree with TRBD2. Trimming took 2 bases from V and 5 from J; bases not matched to a gene: 4. The CDR3 spans 14 residues. The CDR3 DNA reads TGTGCCAGCAGTTTACTAGCGGGTAGTGAGACCCAGTACTTC. It encodes CASSLLAGSETQYF.

This clonotype was picked up many times. The chain combines TRBV7-2 with TRBJ2-6; perhaps TRBD2 as D (6 bases). Germline CDR1 is SGHTA and CDR2 is FQGNSA. Trimming pared 1 base from V and 3 bases from J, leaving 13 bases between. The CDR3 has 17 residues. The CDR3, as DNA: TGTGCCAGCAGCTTAGTTGGAGGGGCCAGTGGGGCCAACGTCCTGACTTTC. This translates into CASSLVGGASGANVLTF.

This clonotype showed up many times. The gene calls are TRBV6-5 and TRBJ1-4, with 8 bases aligning to TRBD1. The CDR3 is 15 residues long. In germline, CDR1 is MNHEY, CDR2 SVGAGI. With 0 bases clipped from V and 8 bases from J, the junction kept 5 bases outside the gene matches. The CDR3 here is CASSYSGQGSEKLFF. Here the CDR3 DNA reads TGTGCCAGCAGTTACTCAGGACAGGGAAGCGAAAAACTGTTTTTT.

This clonotype was picked up many times. J is TRBJ1-2 and V is TRBV29-1, with a weak D call TRBD1 (5 bases). Trimming shortened V by 6 bases and J by 0 bases, and 5 bases separated the two germline ends. CDR1 is SQVTM and CDR2 is ANQGSEA in the germline V gene. The CDR3 sequence is 11 residues long. As DNA, the CDR3 is TGCAGCGTGGACACTAACTATGGCTACACCTTC. Translation gives CSVDTNYGYTF.

The V gene is TRBV7-2, the J gene TRBJ1-5, with a possible D match to TRBD1 (5 bases). The CDR3 consists of 16 residues. CDR1 is SGHTA, CDR2 FQGNSA, per germline. V was shortened by 0 bases and J by 3 bases, with 12 bases between the two germline ends. CDR3 coding DNA: TGTGCCAGCAGCTTAGCCCCAGGGTATTCCAATCAGCCCCAGCATTTT. Translated: CASSLAPGYSNQPQHF.

The chain combines TRBV12-3 or TRBV12-4 with TRBJ2-2; 11 bases line up with TRBD2. The CDR3 has 16 amino acids. V lost 8 bases and J lost 2; bases outside the gene matches: 7. DNA for the CDR3: TGTGCCAGCGGCTACGGACTAGCGGGTAACACCGGGGAGCTGTTTTTT. Its protein is CASGYGLAGNTGELFF.

This clonotype was found a few times. V usage is TRBV12-3 or TRBV12-4 and J usage is TRBJ2-1; 8 bases are a match to TRBD2. CDR3 length equals 14 residues. V lost 6 bases and J lost 12; bases outside the gene matches: 13. The CDR3 spells CASSPGSGRGRQFF. CDR3 in DNA: TGTGCCAGCAGCCCTGGCAGCGGGAGAGGTCGGCAGTTCTTC.

This clonotype was seen a few times. V and J are TRBV2 and TRBJ1-2, with a weak D call TRBD1 (5 bases). The V gene's germline CDR1 is SNHLY and CDR2 FYNNEI. The CDR3 extends over 14 amino acids. Deletions cut 1 base from V and 7 bases from J, with 13 bases between. The CDR3 protein is CASSEVGRVFGYTF. In DNA form, the CDR3 reads TGTGCCAGCAGTGAAGTGGGGCGGGTCTTTGGCTACACCTTC.

At least ten counts were recorded for this clonotype. The chain combines TRBV7-2 with TRBJ2-7; 9 nucleotides match TRBD2. Trimming removed 5 bases from V and 6 bases from J; junction bases left unmatched: 8. Germline lookup yields CDR1 SGHTA and CDR2 FQGNSA. The CDR3 has 14 amino acids. CDR3 DNA: TGTGCCAGCAGCCCGCCGGGACTAGCCAGCGAGCAGTACGTC. It is translated as CASSPPGLASEQYV.

This clonotype was seen only a few times. This chain connects TRBV4-2 to TRBJ2-1, with D tentatively TRBD1 or TRBD2 (5 bases each). Per germline, CDR1 LGHNA and CDR2 YNFKEQ. This CDR3 has 15 amino acids. The V and J ends lost 4 bases and 2 bases respectively, with 12 bases between them. CDR3 bases: TGTGCCAGCAGCCCCTTGGGGGATCCCTACAATGAGCAGTTCTTC. Protein sequence: CASSPLGDPYNEQFF.

This rearrangement joins TRBV20-1 to TRBJ2-2, with TRBD1 matching over 7 bases. This CDR3 is built from 15 residues. Germline trimming cut 6 bases from V and 4 bases from J; bases unmatched to any gene: 11. CDR1 and CDR2 from the germline V gene are DFQATT and SNEGSKA (reference sequence). CDR3 region: CSAVNRDRSTGELFF. The CDR3 DNA reads TGCAGTGCAGTTAACCGGGACAGATCCACCGGGGAGCTGTTTTTT.

This clonotype occurred a few times. The CDR3 loop is CASSLYENTEAFF. CDR3 bases: TGTGCCAGCAGCTTATACGAGAACACTGAAGCTTTCTTT. This chain connects TRBV7-3 to TRBJ1-1; D uncertain. The CDR3 sequence is 13 residues long. Germline values: CDR1 SGHTA, CDR2 FQGTGA. V lost 2 bases and J lost 1, with 5 bases in between.

In its sample, this clonotype was seen a few times. The chain employs TRBV24-1 and TRBJ1-5, with 8 bases identical to TRBD1. This CDR3 has 16 residues. Losses at the gene ends were 3 bases for V and 4 bases for J; bases not matched to a gene: 7. The germline gives CDR1 KGHDR, CDR2 SFDVKD. The CDR3 sequence is CATSDALQGENQPQHF. DNA for the CDR3: TGTGCCACCAGTGATGCCCTACAGGGGGAGAATCAGCCCCAGCATTTT.

This chain uses TRBV2 with TRBJ2-7; D is possibly TRBD2 (7 bases). Germline V gene lookup returns CDR1 SNHLY and CDR2 FYNNEI. V was clipped by 5 bases and J by 7 bases, with 18 bases between them. The CDR3 has 14 residues. The CDR3 region is CASSILWGGREQYV. CDR3 DNA sequence: TGTGCCAGCAGTATCTTGTGGGGGGGGCGTGAGCAGTACGTC.